Listed below are T cell receptor beta chains from one sample, sequenced in a study of T-cell memory formation after mild COVID-19. One entry per CDR3 protein, called by TCRdb with MiXCR from the 5' RACE reads. The data show 300,000 to 350,000 distinct CDR3 sequences, 13% seen once. The sample was PBMCs or a T cell subset sorted from them (not recorded which). Receptors were obtained from a man younger than 35 who had mild COVID-19 (a few samples of this study predate the infection). Cell type and time point are not known. Both conserved end residues are part of each CDR3. Each record gives: J gene, V gene, CDR3 protein.

j_call: TRBJ1-2
v_call: TRBV4-2
cdr3_aa: CASSQGRQGYGYTF

j_call: TRBJ2-1
v_call: TRBV6-5
cdr3_aa: CASSRTGQNEQFF

j_call: TRBJ2-1
v_call: TRBV19
cdr3_aa: CASKWTAWGEQFF

j_call: TRBJ2-4
v_call: TRBV7-2
cdr3_aa: CASRFRRGKNIQYF

j_call: TRBJ2-7
v_call: TRBV19
cdr3_aa: CASSTGPSTYEQYF

j_call: TRBJ2-3
v_call: TRBV7-6
cdr3_aa: CASTPLGTRSRTQYF

j_call: TRBJ2-7
v_call: TRBV6-6
cdr3_aa: CASSFFGTGVYEQYF

j_call: TRBJ1-2
v_call: TRBV5-1
cdr3_aa: CASSLADSSYGYTF

j_call: TRBJ2-3
v_call: TRBV4-1
cdr3_aa: CASSPKTSGGLRTDTQYF

j_call: TRBJ1-1
v_call: TRBV7-9
cdr3_aa: CASRGQRNTEAFF

j_call: TRBJ1-2
v_call: TRBV29-1
cdr3_aa: CSVDLDRGYTF

j_call: TRBJ1-3
v_call: TRBV3-1
cdr3_aa: CASSQGQGGGNTIYF

j_call: TRBJ2-5
v_call: TRBV14
cdr3_aa: CASSQRRGSYQETQYF

j_call: TRBJ1-6
v_call: TRBV7-9
cdr3_aa: CASSDRTGYNSPLHF

j_call: TRBJ1-5
v_call: TRBV11-2
cdr3_aa: CASSGGRDSNQPQHF

j_call: TRBJ2-7
v_call: TRBV3-1
cdr3_aa: CASSLREISYEQYF

j_call: TRBJ1-4
v_call: TRBV2
cdr3_aa: CASSESTGGNEKLFF

j_call: TRBJ1-5
v_call: TRBV12-3/TRBV12-4
cdr3_aa: CASSLGAANQPQHF

j_call: TRBJ1-6
v_call: TRBV15
cdr3_aa: CATSRDPGAEYNSPLHF

j_call: TRBJ2-3
v_call: TRBV5-1
cdr3_aa: CASVAGLSSTDTQYF

j_call: TRBJ2-7
v_call: TRBV2
cdr3_aa: CASKGDPREQYF

j_call: TRBJ2-7
v_call: TRBV12-3/TRBV12-4
cdr3_aa: CASSPAGGHEQYF

j_call: TRBJ1-1
v_call: TRBV6-5
cdr3_aa: CASSRGWDTEAFF

j_call: TRBJ2-3
v_call: TRBV29-1
cdr3_aa: CSVESGRGQSDTQYF

j_call: TRBJ1-1
v_call: TRBV4-1
cdr3_aa: CASSQDSLEKRAFF

j_call: TRBJ2-3
v_call: TRBV9
cdr3_aa: CASSVAGLAGADTQYF

j_call: TRBJ2-3
v_call: TRBV14
cdr3_aa: CASSQDLRDTQYF

j_call: TRBJ2-6
v_call: TRBV21-1
cdr3_aa: CASSKNRYSGANVLTF

j_call: TRBJ1-1
v_call: TRBV9
cdr3_aa: CASSVESSTEAFF

j_call: TRBJ2-2
v_call: TRBV2
cdr3_aa: CASSVPGELFF

j_call: TRBJ2-1
v_call: TRBV4-3
cdr3_aa: CASSQEGRGYGEQFF

j_call: TRBJ1-2
v_call: TRBV4-3
cdr3_aa: CASSQGSGLGYGYTF

j_call: TRBJ1-4
v_call: TRBV7-9
cdr3_aa: CASSPQGQANEKLFF

j_call: TRBJ2-5
v_call: TRBV9
cdr3_aa: CASSFRGQVGTQYF

j_call: TRBJ2-3
v_call: TRBV30
cdr3_aa: CAWSFPDTQYF

j_call: TRBJ2-3
v_call: TRBV28
cdr3_aa: CASSEDRGQADTQYF

j_call: TRBJ2-3
v_call: TRBV5-1
cdr3_aa: CASSFLSPDTQYF

j_call: TRBJ2-1
v_call: TRBV5-1
cdr3_aa: CASSRLAGDSYNEQFF

j_call: TRBJ2-7
v_call: TRBV4-1
cdr3_aa: CASSPQADYEQYF

j_call: TRBJ2-3
v_call: TRBV20-1
cdr3_aa: CSARGPSGGRTDTQYF

j_call: TRBJ2-1
v_call: TRBV5-5
cdr3_aa: CASSIWDIRDEQFF

j_call: TRBJ2-3
v_call: TRBV20-1
cdr3_aa: CSARGDRADTQYF

j_call: TRBJ2-7
v_call: TRBV5-6
cdr3_aa: CASRDKQGSVYEQYF

j_call: TRBJ2-1
v_call: TRBV4-1
cdr3_aa: CASSQESGGVNEQFF

j_call: TRBJ1-1
v_call: TRBV4-3
cdr3_aa: CASSQAAGPNTEAFF

j_call: TRBJ2-5
v_call: TRBV6-5
cdr3_aa: CASSLTGYFQETQYF

j_call: TRBJ1-6
v_call: TRBV7-6
cdr3_aa: CASGGRDSPLHF

j_call: TRBJ1-6
v_call: TRBV11-2
cdr3_aa: CASSSGPQSPLHF

j_call: TRBJ2-1
v_call: TRBV29-1
cdr3_aa: CSVGPPGLAGGNEQFF

j_call: TRBJ2-3
v_call: TRBV7-2
cdr3_aa: CASSSRVGDTQYF

j_call: TRBJ2-2
v_call: TRBV7-6
cdr3_aa: CASSLGTTDTGELFF

j_call: TRBJ2-5
v_call: TRBV5-4
cdr3_aa: CASSLVATETQYF

j_call: TRBJ2-7
v_call: TRBV7-6
cdr3_aa: CASSIDRSYEQYF